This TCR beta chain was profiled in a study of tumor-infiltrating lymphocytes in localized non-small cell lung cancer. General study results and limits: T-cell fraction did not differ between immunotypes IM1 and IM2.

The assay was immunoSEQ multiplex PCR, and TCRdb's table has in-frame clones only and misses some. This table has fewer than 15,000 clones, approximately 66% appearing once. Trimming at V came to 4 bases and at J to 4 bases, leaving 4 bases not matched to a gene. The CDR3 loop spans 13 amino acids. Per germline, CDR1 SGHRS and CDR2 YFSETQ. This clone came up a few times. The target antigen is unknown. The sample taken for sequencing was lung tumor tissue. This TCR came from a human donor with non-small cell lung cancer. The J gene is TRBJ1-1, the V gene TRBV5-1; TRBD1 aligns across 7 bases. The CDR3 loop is CASSGRQGTEAFF. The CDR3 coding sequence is TGCGCCAGCAGCGGAAGACAGGGCACTGAAGCTTTCTTT.